Here is one TCR beta chain with its context. Participant age was roughly 18 to 100 years, and participants resided in approximately 24 US areas. This record comes from a study of blood T cell repertoires in COVID-19. Generated by immunoSEQ multiplex PCR, the TCRdb table keeps only in-frame clones and is missing some. The sample includes approximately 270,000 clones, roughly 86% seen only once; the top ten take 1.9%. V dropped 7 bases and J dropped 4; count of bases not matched to a gene: 9. This CDR3 is built from 15 residues. The V gene's germline CDR1 is MDHEN and CDR2 SYDVKM. Sequences were obtained from PBMCs or T cells enriched from blood (not recorded which). The clonotype originates from an older woman who had recovered from COVID-19. This rearrangement joins TRBV28 to TRBJ2-3, with 9 bases fitting TRBD2. The CDR3: CASNGGGAVADTQYF. The CDR3 DNA reads TGTGCCAGCAACGGCGGGGGGGCTGTTGCAGATACGCAGTATTTT.